Listed below are T cell receptor beta chains from one sample, sequenced in a study of blood T cell repertoires in COVID-19. Clones were read by immunoSEQ multiplex PCR, and TCRdb kept only the in-frame ones, dropping some. The sample includes fewer than 250,000 clones, about four fifths of them seen just once. Sequenced material: PBMCs or T cells enriched from blood (not recorded which). Source of these receptors: a woman aged 40-49 years who had been exposed to COVID-19. CDR3s leave out the opening cysteine and the closing phenylalanine or tryptophan. Only some rows state a clone size, as once, few, many or a class for expanded clones.

V gene	clone size	J gene	CDR3 protein
TRBV3-1/TRBV3-2	NA	TRBJ1-6	ASSPDIIHQYNSPLH
TRBV10-2	once	TRBJ2-7	ASRQGVVDEQY
TRBV2	NA	TRBJ1-3	ASSVQGTGNTIY
TRBV21-1	NA	TRBJ1-1	ASSKGGGTGTLNTEAF
TRBV11-2	few	TRBJ2-5	ASSSMRGNQETQY
TRBV10-1	NA	TRBJ1-5	ASSEDGLRQPQH
TRBV2	NA	TRBJ1-1	ASSGTSSKNTEAF
TRBV18	NA	TRBJ1-2	ASSPWGGSDYGYT
TRBV4-2	NA	TRBJ1-5	ASSQDLGGLGRPQH
TRBV7-2	NA	TRBJ2-3	ASSQDRGRSTDTQY
TRBV28	once	TRBJ1-2	ASRLQGPYGYT
TRBV7-8	NA	TRBJ2-7	ASSLAGFRVFDEQY
TRBV10-3	NA	TRBJ2-1	AIRESGGAYNEQF
TRBV2	once	TRBJ2-3	ASSPETSTDTQY
TRBV13	NA	TRBJ2-3	ASHPVAGGRPDTQY
TRBV19	NA	TRBJ1-2	ASSIQVLGDYGYT
TRBV20-1	NA	TRBJ1-2	SASGGWTANGYT
TRBV19	NA	TRBJ1-2	ASTPGSYGYT
TRBV10-3	few	TRBJ2-7	AISESGQGVYEQY
TRBV7-8	NA	TRBJ2-3	ASSLAKGAATDTQY
TRBV6-1	NA	TRBJ1-2	ASSDRAYGYT
TRBV19	many	TRBJ1-1	ASIQIWSRNTEAF